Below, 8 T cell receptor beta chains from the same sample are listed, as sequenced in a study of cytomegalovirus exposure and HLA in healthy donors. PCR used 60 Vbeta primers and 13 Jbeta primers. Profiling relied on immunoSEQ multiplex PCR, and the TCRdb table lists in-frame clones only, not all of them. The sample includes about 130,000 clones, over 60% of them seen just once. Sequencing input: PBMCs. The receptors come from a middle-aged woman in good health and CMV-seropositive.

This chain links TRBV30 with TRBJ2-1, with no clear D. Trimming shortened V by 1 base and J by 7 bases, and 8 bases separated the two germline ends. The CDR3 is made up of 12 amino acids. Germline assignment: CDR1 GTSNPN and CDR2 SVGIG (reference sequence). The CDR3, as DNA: TGTGCCTGGAGTGGGGCCCCAAATGAGCAGTTCTTC. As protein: CAWSGAPNEQFF.

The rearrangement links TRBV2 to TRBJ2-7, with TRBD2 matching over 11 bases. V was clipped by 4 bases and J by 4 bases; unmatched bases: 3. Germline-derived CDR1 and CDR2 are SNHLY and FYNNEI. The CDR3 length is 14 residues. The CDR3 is CASSGTSGSYEQYF. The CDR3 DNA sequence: TGTGCCAGCAGTGGTACTAGCGGGAGTTACGAGCAGTACTTC.

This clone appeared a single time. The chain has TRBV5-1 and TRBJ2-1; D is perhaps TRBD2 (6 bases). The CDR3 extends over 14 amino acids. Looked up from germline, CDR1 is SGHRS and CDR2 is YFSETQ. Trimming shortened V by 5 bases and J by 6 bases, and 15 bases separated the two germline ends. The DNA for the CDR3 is TGCGCCAGCAGGACCGGGACTGCGGGCAATGAGCAGTTCTTC. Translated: CASRTGTAGNEQFF.

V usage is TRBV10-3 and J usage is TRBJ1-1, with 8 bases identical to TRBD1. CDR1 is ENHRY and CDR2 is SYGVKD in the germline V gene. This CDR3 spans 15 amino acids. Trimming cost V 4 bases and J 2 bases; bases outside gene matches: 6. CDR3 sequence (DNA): TGTGCCATCAGTGCGCGAGGACAGGGAAACACTGAAGCTTTCTTT. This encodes CAISARGQGNTEAFF.

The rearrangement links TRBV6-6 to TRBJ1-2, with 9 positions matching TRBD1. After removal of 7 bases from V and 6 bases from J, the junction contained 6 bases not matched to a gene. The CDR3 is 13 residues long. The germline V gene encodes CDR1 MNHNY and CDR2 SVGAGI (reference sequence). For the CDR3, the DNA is TGTGCCAGCACTACGACAGGGGGAAATGGCTACACCTTC. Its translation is CASTTTGGNGYTF.

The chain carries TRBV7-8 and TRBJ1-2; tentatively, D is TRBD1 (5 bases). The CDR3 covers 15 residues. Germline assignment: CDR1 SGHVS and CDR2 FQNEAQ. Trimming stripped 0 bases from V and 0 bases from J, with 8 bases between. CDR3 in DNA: TGTGCCAGCAGCTTAGCGGGGGGGACTAACTATGGCTACACCTTC. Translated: CASSLAGGTNYGYTF.

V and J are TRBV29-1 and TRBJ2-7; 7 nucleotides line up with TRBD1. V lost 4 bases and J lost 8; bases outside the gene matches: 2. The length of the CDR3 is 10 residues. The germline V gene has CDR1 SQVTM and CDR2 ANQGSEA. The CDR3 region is CSVGQGKQYF. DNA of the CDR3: TGCAGCGTTGGACAGGGCAAGCAGTACTTC.

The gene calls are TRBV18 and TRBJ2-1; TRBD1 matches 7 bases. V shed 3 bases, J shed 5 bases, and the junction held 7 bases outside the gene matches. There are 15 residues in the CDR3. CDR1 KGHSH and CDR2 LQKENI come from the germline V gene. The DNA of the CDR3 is TGTGCCAGCTCACCCCCGAGAGGGACAGACAATGAGCAGTTCTTC. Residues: CASSPPRGTDNEQFF.